The 25 T cell receptor beta chains in this list originate from one sample, sequenced in a study of T cell responses to AZD1222 COVID-19 vaccine. Data came from immunoSEQ multiplex PCR; TCRdb stores just in-frame clones and leaves some out. The sample has approximately 110,000 clones, approximately 90% seen once. The sample consisted of peripheral blood, taken on day 0 of AZD1222 vaccination. The receptor set was obtained from an adult in good health.

This rearrangement joins TRBV6-6 to TRBJ1-4; D possibly corresponds to TRBD1 (5 bases). V gave up 6 bases and J gave up 5 bases, with 16 bases separating them. This CDR3 contains 15 residues. From germline, CDR1 is MNHNY and CDR2 SVGAGI (reference sequence). The DNA of the CDR3 is TGTGCCAGCAGGGCGGGACCGGGTTCGAATGAAAAACTGTTTTTT. Translation: CASRAGPGSNEKLFF.

This chain connects TRBV23-1 to TRBJ1-5; D uncertain. TRBV23-1 is placed among ORFs of uncertain function. The CDR3 loop spans 12 amino acids. Trimming pared 3 bases from V and 11 bases from J, leaving 11 bases between. DNA for the CDR3: TGCGCCAGCAGTCAGCTTGATCGAACCCAGCATTTT. Protein sequence: CASSQLDRTQHF.

This rearrangement joins TRBV5-6 to TRBJ1-1, with D possibly TRBD1 on 6 matching bases. Germline lookup yields CDR1 SGHDT and CDR2 YYEEEE. V was pared by 3 bases and J by 1 base, with 10 bases between. The CDR3 covers 14 residues. The CDR3 DNA is TGTGCCAGCAGCTGGGCGGGACAGAACACTGAAGCTTTCTTT. Translating gives CASSWAGQNTEAFF.

The chain links TRBV27 to TRBJ1-1; 9 nucleotides match TRBD1. Germline V lookup: CDR1 MNHEY, CDR2 SMNVEV (reference sequence). Trimming at V came to 5 bases and at J to 5 bases, leaving 9 bases not matched to a gene. CDR3 length: 15 amino acids. The CDR3 coding sequence is TGTGCCAGCAGTACGGACGGGACAGGGTGGACTGAAGCTTTCTTT. Protein product: CASSTDGTGWTEAFF.

CDR3 in amino acids: CATSDLSGETKNIQYF. The CDR3 nucleotides read TGTGCCACCAGTGACTTATCAGGGGAAACCAAAAACATTCAGTACTTC. This chain uses TRBV24-1 with TRBJ2-4; D might be TRBD1 (6 bases). Germline V lookup: CDR1 KGHDR, CDR2 SFDVKD. The V end lost 4 bases, the J end lost 2 bases, and 14 bases lay between the germline ends. The CDR3 length is 16 residues.

The chain joins TRBV6-5 to TRBJ1-6; 9 bases match TRBD1. Germline V CDR1 and CDR2: MNHEY, SVGAGI. V was clipped by 6 bases and J by 8 bases; unmatched bases: 8. The CDR3 extends over 15 amino acids. The CDR3 is CASRTGGRSDSPLHF. CDR3 nucleotides: TGTGCCAGCAGAACAGGGGGCCGATCGGATTCACCCCTCCACTTT.

This clone was seen once. The J gene is TRBJ1-4, the V gene TRBV19; D remains ambiguous. Looked up from germline, CDR1 is LNHDA and CDR2 is SQIVND (reference sequence). With 5 bases removed from V and 8 bases from J, the gap between germline ends came to 12 bases. CDR3 length equals 13 residues. The CDR3 DNA is TGTGCCAGTAGTGAGGAGCTTGGAGAAAAACTGTTTTTT. Amino acid sequence: CASSEELGEKLFF.

The V call is TRBV11-2, the J call TRBJ2-7; no clear D. This CDR3 has 14 residues. Trimming stripped 1 base from V and 3 bases from J, with 10 bases between. CDR1 is SGHAT, CDR2 FQNNGV, per germline. CDR3 sequence (DNA): TGTGCCAGCAGCTTAGGCCCCACTGTCTACGAGCAGTACTTC. Amino acid sequence: CASSLGPTVYEQYF.

The chain couples TRBV18 to TRBJ2-2, with TRBD1 matching over 9 bases. V lost 3 bases to trimming and J lost 1 base; unmatched junction nucleotides: 6. Germline lookup yields CDR1 KGHSH and CDR2 LQKENI. CDR3 length: 17 amino acids. CDR3 nucleotide sequence: TGTGCCAGCTCACCTCCCCTGGGACAGGGGAACACCGGGGAGCTGTTTTTT. Translating it yields CASSPPLGQGNTGELFF.

The J gene is TRBJ1-1, the V gene TRBV5-6; possible D gene TRBD1, 5 bases. With 6 bases removed from V and 0 bases from J, the gap between germline ends came to 12 bases. CDR1 is SGHDT and CDR2 is YYEEEE in the germline V gene. The CDR3 consists of 14 residues. CDR3 coding DNA: TGTGCCAGCACCCAGGGTTCCGTGAACACTGAAGCTTTCTTT. This codes for CASTQGSVNTEAFF.

The chain couples TRBV11-3 to TRBJ1-2; D possibly corresponds to TRBD1 (6 bases). The CDR3 is 14 amino acids. The germline gives CDR1 SGHNT, CDR2 YENEEA. Trimming stripped 5 bases from V and 4 bases from J, with 14 bases between. The CDR3 protein is CASSLTGYLYGYTF. CDR3 DNA: TGTGCCAGCAGCCTAACAGGGTATCTCTATGGCTACACCTTC.

CDR3 loop: CASSISGGLNTEAFF. In DNA form, the CDR3 reads TGTGCCAGCAGCATTAGCGGGGGCCTGAACACTGAAGCTTTCTTT. The rearrangement uses TRBV7-3 and TRBJ1-1, with TRBD1 as a possible D gene (6 bases). V dropped 5 bases and J dropped 0 bases, with 13 bases sitting between them. Germline values: CDR1 SGHTA, CDR2 FQGTGA. The CDR3 totals 15 residues.

The chain employs TRBV6-5 and TRBJ2-2; the D gene is possibly TRBD2 (6 bases). V gave up 2 bases and J gave up 5 bases, with 6 bases separating them. The CDR3 runs to 13 residues. Germline-derived CDR1 and CDR2 are MNHEY and SVGAGI. The CDR3: CASSYRGTGELFF. The CDR3 coding sequence is TGTGCCAGCAGTTACCGGGGGACCGGGGAGCTGTTTTTT.

The genes are TRBV4-2 and TRBJ1-6, with 7 bases fitting TRBD1. The J segment lost 0 bases and the V segment lost 2 bases, leaving 10 bases of the junction unmatched. CDR3 size: 19 residues. Per germline, CDR1 LGHNA and CDR2 YNFKEQ. CDR3 amino acids: CASSQRGDSKSSYNSPLHF. Written as DNA, the CDR3 is TGTGCCAGCAGCCAAAGGGGGGACAGCAAGAGCTCCTATAATTCACCCCTCCACTTT.

In DNA, the CDR3 is TGTGCCAGCAGCATAAACACAGGGGCCGCAGAGACCCAGTACTTC. Translating it yields CASSINTGAAETQYF. The chain employs TRBV7-2 and TRBJ2-5, with TRBD1 matching over 7 bases. The CDR3 length is 15 residues. Losses at the gene ends were 5 bases for V and 4 bases for J; bases not matched to a gene: 10. Germline V CDR1 and CDR2: SGHTA, FQGNSA.

The sample holds one count of this clone. This chain uses TRBV14 with TRBJ2-2, with D possibly matching TRBD2 (5 bases). Germline-derived CDR1 and CDR2 are SGHDN and FVKESK. The CDR3 extends over 16 amino acids. Trimming took off 0 bases at V and 2 bases at J, with 10 bases between the two ends. CDR3 DNA sequence: TGTGCCAGCAGCCAAGAACGGACGGGAAACACCGGGGAGCTGTTTTTT. Amino acid sequence: CASSQERTGNTGELFF.

The chain has TRBV7-2 and TRBJ1-4; TRBD1 might be the D (6 bases). The germline gives CDR1 SGHTA, CDR2 FQGNSA. The CDR3 extends over 15 amino acids. The V gene lost 0 bases and the J gene lost 7 bases, with 12 bases spanning the gap. CDR3 in DNA: TGTGCCAGCAGCTTAGCGGGGACATACGGTGAAAAACTGTTTTTT. It yields the protein CASSLAGTYGEKLFF.

This clone has only one observation. The chain has TRBV5-1 and TRBJ2-3; TRBD2 matches at 15 bases. V gave up 3 bases and J gave up 0 bases; unmatched junction bases: 5. The CDR3 length is 18 residues. CDR1 and CDR2 (germline): SGHRS, YFSETQ. Here the CDR3 reads CASSSGLAGGTSTDTQYF. For the CDR3, the DNA is TGCGCCAGCAGCTCAGGACTAGCGGGGGGGACGAGCACAGATACGCAGTATTTT.

V usage is TRBV7-2 and J usage is TRBJ1-5; D gene uncertain. V was clipped by 2 bases and J by 5 bases, with 10 bases between them. Germline CDR1 is SGHTA and CDR2 is FQGNSA. The CDR3 runs 14 residues. For the CDR3, the DNA is TGTGCCAGCAGCTTATTGGACGGGCATCAGCCCCAGCATTTT. As protein: CASSLLDGHQPQHF.

The V call is TRBV4-1, the J call TRBJ1-4; TRBD1 is a possible D gene (5 bases). CDR3 length: 15 residues. V was trimmed by 2 bases and J by 3 bases, leaving 10 bases between them. Germline assignment: CDR1 MGHRA and CDR2 YSYEKL. The CDR3 reads CASSQTGTANEKLFF. In nucleotides, the CDR3 is TGCGCCAGCAGCCAAACCGGGACGGCTAATGAAAAACTGTTTTTT.

In its sample, this clone was seen once. The chain uses TRBV5-5 and TRBJ2-3; D not resolved. The V end was cut by 0 bases, the J end by 2 bases, with 13 bases between. Looked up from germline, CDR1 is SGHKS and CDR2 is YYEKEE (reference sequence). The CDR3 sequence is 16 residues long. CDR3 in amino acids: CASSLARQTSTDTQYF. The CDR3, as DNA: TGTGCCAGCAGCTTGGCCCGGCAAACTTCCACAGATACGCAGTATTTT.

This clone has a single count. The chain employs TRBV7-9 and TRBJ1-4; unclear D gene. Germline V gene lookup returns CDR1 SEHNR and CDR2 FQNEAQ (reference sequence). Trimming shortened V by 5 bases and J by 4 bases, and 14 bases separated the two germline ends. CDR3 length: 15 amino acids. CDR3 sequence: CASSTQRVDNEKLFF. The CDR3 DNA is TGTGCCAGCAGCACCCAGAGGGTGGATAATGAAAAACTGTTTTTT.

A single count supports this clone. The chain carries TRBV28 and TRBJ1-6; 9 bases agree with TRBD1. Looked up from germline, CDR1 is MDHEN and CDR2 is SYDVKM. The length of the CDR3 is 14 residues. V dropped 6 bases and J dropped 10; count of bases not matched to a gene: 7. DNA of the CDR3: TGTGCCAGCAGCACCGGGACAGGGTACTCACCCCTCCACTTT. Encoded protein: CASSTGTGYSPLHF.

The chain has TRBV6-5 and TRBJ2-5; tentative D call: TRBD2 (6 bases). Deletions cut 2 bases from V and 5 bases from J, with 15 bases between. CDR3 length equals 15 residues. Per germline, CDR1 MNHEY and CDR2 SVGAGI. The CDR3: CASSYAEAGTETQYF. The DNA of the CDR3 is TGTGCCAGCAGTTACGCGGAGGCGGGGACGGAGACCCAGTACTTC.

V is TRBV11-2 and J is TRBJ2-7; possibly TRBD2 for D (6 bases). This CDR3 comprises 14 residues. Trimming took 5 bases from V and 2 from J, leaving 13 bases between them. Germline V lookup: CDR1 SGHAT, CDR2 FQNNGV. Written as DNA, the CDR3 is TGTGCCAGCAGCGCCCCGGGACTCCCCTACGAGCAGTACTTC. This codes for CASSAPGLPYEQYF.